Here is one T cell receptor beta chain with its context. This clonotype was observed a handful of times. This clone's antigen is unknown. No base qualities exist here, and no much larger clone lies one base off it. The data are from a study of human T cells and chemical hapten exposure (dated by TCRdb to the early 2020s). Background on the whole study: For sensitization, 2% DPC in acetone was applied to a roughly 2 cm by roughly 2 cm area of upper inner arm skin. Alopecia areata with under or over 50% scalp involvement, alopecia totalis and alopecia universalis were represented in the patient cohort, which was mostly female. Each blood RNA sample was used to sequence both TCR alpha and TCR beta chains. Throughout the study period of around 25 weeks, patients also received therapeutic DPC doses to the scalp every week. Twenty-nine alopecia patients provided blood for TCR sequencing at one to four time points (pre-sensitization, 2, 6 and 24 weeks). Patch testing was done on the upper back using Finn chambers containing 0.01% DPC, and results were scored after 6 days according to International Contact Dermatitis Research Group standards. Libraries were pooled for sequencing, and per-sample TCR yields varied mainly because of small differences in library volumes within the pool. Blood samples were taken from patients before sensitization (week 0) and then at 2, 6 and about 24 weeks after DPC sensitization. In alopecia patients, the study followed how the peripheral blood TCR repertoire changed in vivo over primary and secondary sensitization to diphenylcyclopropenone (DPC), a hapten.

The library was obtained by RACE. These reads were obtained on a NextSeq 500. During library preparation, unique molecular identifiers were attached to individual cDNA molecules so that TCRs could be counted in a quantitative, reproducible way. The study's own analysis went as follows. A median of around 100,000 TCRs per sample was observed, with a range of about 23,224 to 750,000. V, J and CDR3 annotation of the TCR reads was performed with the Decombinator software suite. For the PS versus PT1 abundance plots, all samples were subsampled to the same number of TCRs (28,000). Expanded TCRs were defined as absent before sensitization and observed at least eight times at the 2-week time point. TCRdb reprocessing: public reads trimmed at Q25 with fastp, clones called with MiXCR, in-frame beta chains kept. When rows share a CDR3 protein, they turn into one entry using the most common DNA and genes. The V and J calls, along with clone size, are taken from TCRdb and not from the paper's own processing. A total of 30,000 to 40,000 distinct CDR3 sequences appear in this sample, 12% of them only once. Of the sample, approximately 1.8% is held by the ten largest clones.

The time point label, read with the paper, signifies: pre-sensitization, week 0. This sample's treatment or condition label indicates: therapeutic diphenylcyclopropenone sensitization with weekly scalp DPC. Total RNA was extracted from unfractionated whole blood collected in Tempus Blood RNA tubes. At each patch-test visit, blood was drawn before the patch test was applied. To be eligible, patients had to be aged 18 to 70, diagnosed with alopecia and judged suitable for DPC therapy, while pregnant patients were excluded. What the work shows at the level of the full study, not this receptor alone: Significantly more large CDR3 similarity clusters were formed by expanded TCRs than by pre-sensitization or healthy control sets, consistent with antigen-driven responses. No change with DPC sensitization was found in the number of TCRs above 1 in 1000 frequency, and no evidence of global repertoire structure alterations was found. Repeated subsampling changed both the strength of the expansion versus patch-test correlation and the threshold at which that correlation became significant. A positive correlation was found between the number of PT1 expanded TCRs and patch test score, with significance reached at thresholds 8, 16 and 32 but not 4. Because all patients had alopecia, a presumed autoimmune disease, the immune response of the patients might differ from that of healthy individuals.

The CDR3 measures 14 amino acids from cysteine to phenylalanine. CDR3 DNA is the only sequence kept; it has 42 bases, read in frame from the first base. Based on the germline V gene, the CDR1 and CDR2 sequences are MNHEY and SVGEGT. V is shortened by 6 bases, J by 12 bases, and the region joining them spans 18 bases. The specimen comprised whole blood, sampled in connection with sensitization to the hapten diphenylcyclopropenone (DPC). This chain joins TRBV6-2 or TRBV6-3 to TRBJ1-6; TRBD1 is a weak D gene call, 5 bases matching. This receptor was obtained from a woman aged 40 to 50 with alopecia areata. Some clones in this sample may be carry-over from other donors' samples. The nucleotides are TGTGCCAGCAGGCGGACATCAGGTTTTCTACCCCTCCACTTT. The resulting protein is CASRRTSGFLPLHF.